This T cell receptor (beta chain) was observed in a study of blood T cell repertoires in COVID-19. Per germline, CDR1 KGHDR and CDR2 SFDVKD. CDR3 length: 14 residues. Trimming cost V 5 bases and J 2 bases, with 11 bases left between them. Using immunoSEQ multiplex PCR, the repertoire was profiled, and TCRdb retains in-frame clones only, with some absent. The sample includes around 200,000 clones, 83% seen only once; the top ten take 2% to 3%. The sequencing input was peripheral blood. This TCR was sampled from a woman aged 40 to 50 with active or convalescent COVID-19. The gene calls are TRBV24-1 and TRBJ1-1; D gene ambiguous. This CDR3 is CATSGGFHNTEAFF. The CDR3 bases are TGTGCCACCAGTGGAGGTTTCCACAACACTGAAGCTTTCTTT.